The present TCR beta chain was sequenced within a study of T-cell reconstitution after alpha-beta-depleted transplantation in children. The table lists this clonotype with many counts. Using unique molecular identifiers, the investigators prepared the TCRbeta library. TCRdb reanalysed the PCR reads using MiXCR and keeps one entry per CDR3 protein. The table has over 200,000 distinct CDR3 sequences, roughly a tenth seen once; the top ten hold 28%. The CDR3 spans 14 residues. Trimming shortened V by 0 bases and J by 5 bases, and 11 bases separated the two germline ends. Germline assignment: CDR1 SGHDT and CDR2 YYEEEE.

The J gene is TRBJ2-5, the V gene TRBV5-6, with D possibly being TRBD2 (6 bases). The TCR was taken from a child under two years old with acute myeloid leukemia, due to receive a stem cell transplant. Sample: PBMCs, taken before TCRalphabeta/CD19-depleted stem cell transplant. The CDR3 nucleotides read TGTGCCAGCAGCTTGGACGGGAGAGGTGAGACCCAGTACTTC. It codes for CASSLDGRGETQYF.